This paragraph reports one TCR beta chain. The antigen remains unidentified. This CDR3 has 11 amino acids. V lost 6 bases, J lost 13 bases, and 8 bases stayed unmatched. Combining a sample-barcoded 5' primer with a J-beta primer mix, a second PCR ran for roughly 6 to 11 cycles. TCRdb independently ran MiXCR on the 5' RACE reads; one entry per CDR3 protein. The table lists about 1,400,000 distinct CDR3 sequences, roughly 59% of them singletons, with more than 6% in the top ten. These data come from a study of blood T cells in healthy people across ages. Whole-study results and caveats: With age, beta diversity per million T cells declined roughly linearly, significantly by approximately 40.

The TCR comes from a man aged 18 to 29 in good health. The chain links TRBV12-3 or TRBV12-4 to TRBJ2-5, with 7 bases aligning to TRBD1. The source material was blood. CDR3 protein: CASRGSTGTYF. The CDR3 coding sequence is TGTGCCAGCAGGGGATCGACAGGGACGTACTTC.